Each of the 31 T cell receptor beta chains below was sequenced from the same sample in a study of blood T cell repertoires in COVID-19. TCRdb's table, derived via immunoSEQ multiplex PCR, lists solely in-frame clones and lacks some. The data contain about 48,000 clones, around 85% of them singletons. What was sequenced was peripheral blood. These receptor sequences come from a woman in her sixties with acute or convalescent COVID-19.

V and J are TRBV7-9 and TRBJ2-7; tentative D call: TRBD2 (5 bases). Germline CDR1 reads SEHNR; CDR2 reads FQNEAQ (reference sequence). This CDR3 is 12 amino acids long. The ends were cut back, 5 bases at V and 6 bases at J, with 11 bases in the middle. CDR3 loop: CASSLGLFEQYF. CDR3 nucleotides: TGTGCCAGCAGCCTTGGACTTTTCGAGCAGTACTTC.

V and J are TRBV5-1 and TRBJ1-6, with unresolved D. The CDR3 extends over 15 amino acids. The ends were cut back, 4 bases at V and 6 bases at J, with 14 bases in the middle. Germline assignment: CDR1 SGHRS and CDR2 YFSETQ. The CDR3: CASSELGSGNSPLHF. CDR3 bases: TGCGCCAGCAGCGAGCTGGGTAGCGGTAATTCACCCCTCCACTTT.

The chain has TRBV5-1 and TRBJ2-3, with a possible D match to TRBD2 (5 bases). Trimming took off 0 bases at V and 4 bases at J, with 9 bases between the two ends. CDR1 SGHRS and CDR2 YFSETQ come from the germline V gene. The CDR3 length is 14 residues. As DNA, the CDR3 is TGCGCCAGCAGCTTGGGGACGGACTCAGATACGCAGTATTTT. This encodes CASSLGTDSDTQYF.

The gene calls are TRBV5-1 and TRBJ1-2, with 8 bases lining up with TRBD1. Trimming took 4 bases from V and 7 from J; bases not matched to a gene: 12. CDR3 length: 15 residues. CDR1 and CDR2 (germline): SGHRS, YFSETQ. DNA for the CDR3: TGCGCCAGCAGCCTACGGGACAGGACCTTTGGTGGCTACACCTTC. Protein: CASSLRDRTFGGYTF.

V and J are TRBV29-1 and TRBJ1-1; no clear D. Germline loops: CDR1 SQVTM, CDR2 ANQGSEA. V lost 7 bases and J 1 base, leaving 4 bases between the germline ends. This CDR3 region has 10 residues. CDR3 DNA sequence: TGCAGCGGTCGGAACACTGAAGCTTTCTTT. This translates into CSGRNTEAFF.

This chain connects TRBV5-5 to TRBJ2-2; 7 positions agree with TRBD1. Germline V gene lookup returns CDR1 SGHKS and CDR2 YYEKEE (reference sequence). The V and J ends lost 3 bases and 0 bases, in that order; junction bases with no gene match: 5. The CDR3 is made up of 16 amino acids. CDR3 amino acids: CASSSDRLANTGELFF. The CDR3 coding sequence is TGTGCCAGCAGCTCGGACAGGCTCGCGAACACCGGGGAGCTGTTTTTT. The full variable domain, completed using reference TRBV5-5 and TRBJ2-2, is DAGVTQSPTHLIKTRGQQVTLRCSPISGHKSVSWYQQVLGQGPQFIFQYYEKEERGRGNFPDRFSARQFPNYSSELNVNALLLGDSALYLCASSSDRLANTGELFFGEGSRLTVL.

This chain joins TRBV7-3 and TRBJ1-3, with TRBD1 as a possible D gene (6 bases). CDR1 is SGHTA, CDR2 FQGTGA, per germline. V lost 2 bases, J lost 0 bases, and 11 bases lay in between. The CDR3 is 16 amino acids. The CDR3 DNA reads TGTGCCAGCAGCTTATATCGGGGGGCCTCTGGAAACACCATATATTTT. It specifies CASSLYRGASGNTIYF.

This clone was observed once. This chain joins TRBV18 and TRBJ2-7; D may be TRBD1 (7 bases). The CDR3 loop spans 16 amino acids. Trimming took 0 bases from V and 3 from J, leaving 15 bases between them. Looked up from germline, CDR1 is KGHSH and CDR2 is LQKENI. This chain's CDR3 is CASSPPTPGGYYEQYF. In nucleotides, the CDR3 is TGTGCCAGCTCACCACCGACCCCAGGGGGGTACTACGAGCAGTACTTC.

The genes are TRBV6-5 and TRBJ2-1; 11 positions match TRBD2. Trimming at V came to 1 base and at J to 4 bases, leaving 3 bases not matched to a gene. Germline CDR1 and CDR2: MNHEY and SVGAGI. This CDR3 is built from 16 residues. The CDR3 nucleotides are TGTGCCAGCAGTTACTTGTTAGCGGGAGGGTACAATGAGCAGTTCTTC. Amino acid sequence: CASSYLLAGGYNEQFF.

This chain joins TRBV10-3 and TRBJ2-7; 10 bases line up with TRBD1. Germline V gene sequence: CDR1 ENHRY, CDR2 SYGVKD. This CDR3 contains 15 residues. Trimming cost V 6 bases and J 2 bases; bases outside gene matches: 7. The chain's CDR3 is CAIRGTGTGAYEQYF. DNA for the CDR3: TGTGCCATCAGAGGTACCGGGACAGGGGCCTACGAGCAGTACTTC.

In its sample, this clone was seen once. CDR3 DNA sequence: TGTGCCAGCAGTACTTTTAGTAGCGGGAGGGCCGGGAATGAGCAGTTCTTC. It translates to CASSTFSSGRAGNEQFF. This chain uses TRBV27 with TRBJ2-1; 11 bases agree with TRBD2. Per germline, CDR1 MNHEY and CDR2 SMNVEV (reference sequence). The CDR3 runs 17 residues. With V trimmed by 5 bases and J by 7 bases, 13 bases remained unmatched.

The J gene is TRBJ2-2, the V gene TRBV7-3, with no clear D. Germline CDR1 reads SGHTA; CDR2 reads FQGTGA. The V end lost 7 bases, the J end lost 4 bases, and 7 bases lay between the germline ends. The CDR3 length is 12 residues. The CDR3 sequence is CASTPGTGELFF. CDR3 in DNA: TGTGCCAGCACCCCGGGCACCGGGGAGCTGTTTTTT.

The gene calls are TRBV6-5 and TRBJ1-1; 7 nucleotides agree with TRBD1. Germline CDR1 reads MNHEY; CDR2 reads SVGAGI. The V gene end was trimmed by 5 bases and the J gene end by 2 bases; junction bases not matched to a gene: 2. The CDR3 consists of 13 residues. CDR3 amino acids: CASSRQGNTEAFF. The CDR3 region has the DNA TGTGCCAGCAGTCGACAGGGAAACACTGAAGCTTTCTTT.

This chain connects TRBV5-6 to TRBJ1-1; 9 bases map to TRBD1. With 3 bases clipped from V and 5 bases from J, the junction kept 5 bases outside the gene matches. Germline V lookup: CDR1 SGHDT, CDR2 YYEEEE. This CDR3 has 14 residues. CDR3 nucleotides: TGTGCCAGCAGCTGGACAGGGGTGGAAACTGAAGCTTTCTTT. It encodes CASSWTGVETEAFF. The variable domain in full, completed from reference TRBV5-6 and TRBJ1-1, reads DAGVTQSPTHLIKTRGQQVTLRCSPKSGHDTVSWYQQALGQGPQFIFQYYEEEERQRGNFPDRFSGHQFPNYSSELNVNALLLGDSALYLCASSWTGVETEAFFGQGTRLTVV.

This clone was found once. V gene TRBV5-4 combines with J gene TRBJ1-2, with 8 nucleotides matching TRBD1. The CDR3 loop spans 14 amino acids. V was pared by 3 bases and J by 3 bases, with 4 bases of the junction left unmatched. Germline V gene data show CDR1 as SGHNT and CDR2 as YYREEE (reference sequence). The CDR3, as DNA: TGTGCCAGCAGCTGGCAGGGGGCGTACTATGGCTACACCTTC. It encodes CASSWQGAYYGYTF. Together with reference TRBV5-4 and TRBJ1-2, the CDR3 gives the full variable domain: ETGVTQSPTHLIKTRGQQVTLRCSSQSGHNTVSWYQQALGQGPQFIFQYYREEENGRGNFPPRFSGLQFPNYSSELNVNALELDDSALYLCASSWQGAYYGYTFGSGTRLTVV.

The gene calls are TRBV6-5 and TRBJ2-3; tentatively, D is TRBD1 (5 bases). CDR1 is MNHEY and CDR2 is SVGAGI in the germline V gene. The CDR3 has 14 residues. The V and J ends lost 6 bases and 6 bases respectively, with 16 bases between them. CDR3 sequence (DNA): TGTGCCAGCAGCGCTTTAAGGGGCTTGGATACGCAGTATTTT. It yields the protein CASSALRGLDTQYF.

The CDR3 sequence is CASSGSEETQYF. CDR3 DNA: TGTGCCAGCAGCGGCAGCGAAGAGACCCAGTACTTC. The chain employs TRBV11-1 and TRBJ2-5; no definite D call. The V and J ends lost 5 bases and 3 bases respectively, with 7 bases between them. CDR3 size: 12 residues. CDR1 and CDR2 (germline): SGHAT, FQDESV (reference sequence).

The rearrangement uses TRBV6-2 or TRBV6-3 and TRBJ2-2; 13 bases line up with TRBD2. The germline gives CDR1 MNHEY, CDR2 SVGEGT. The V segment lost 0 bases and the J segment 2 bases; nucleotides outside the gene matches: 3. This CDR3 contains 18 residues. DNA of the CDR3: TGTGCCAGCAGTTACTCGGGACTAGCGGGATCCAACACCGGGGAGCTGTTTTTT. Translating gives CASSYSGLAGSNTGELFF.

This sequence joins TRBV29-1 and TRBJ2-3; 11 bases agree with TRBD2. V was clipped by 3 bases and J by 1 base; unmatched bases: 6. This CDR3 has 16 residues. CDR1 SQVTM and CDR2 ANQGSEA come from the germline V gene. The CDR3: CSVDTSGSFGTDTQYF. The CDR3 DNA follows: TGCAGCGTTGATACTAGCGGGAGTTTTGGCACAGATACGCAGTATTTT.

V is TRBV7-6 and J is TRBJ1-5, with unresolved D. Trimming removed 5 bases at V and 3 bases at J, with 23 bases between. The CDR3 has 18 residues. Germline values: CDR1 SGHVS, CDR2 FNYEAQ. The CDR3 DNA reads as TGTGCCAGCAGCCGTGACTTGGCCCTCAGAAGTGACAATCAGCCCCAGCATTTT. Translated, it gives CASSRDLALRSDNQPQHF.

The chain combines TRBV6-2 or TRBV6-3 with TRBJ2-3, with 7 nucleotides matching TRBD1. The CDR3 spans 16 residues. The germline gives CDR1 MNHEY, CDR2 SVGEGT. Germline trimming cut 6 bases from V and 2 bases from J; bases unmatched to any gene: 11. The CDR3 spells CASSLGQVSFTDTQYF. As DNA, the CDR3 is TGTGCCAGCAGCCTCGGACAGGTCTCCTTCACAGATACGCAGTATTTT.

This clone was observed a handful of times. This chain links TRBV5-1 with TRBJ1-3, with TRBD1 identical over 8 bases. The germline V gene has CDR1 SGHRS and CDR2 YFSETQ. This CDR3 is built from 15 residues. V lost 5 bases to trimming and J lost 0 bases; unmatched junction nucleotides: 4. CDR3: CASRPTGDSGNTIYF. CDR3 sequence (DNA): TGCGCCAGCAGACCGACAGGGGACTCTGGAAACACCATATATTTT.

CDR3 in DNA: TGTGCCAGCAGAGGATGGGGGGGGGATCAGCCCCAGCATTTT. Translated: CASRGWGGDQPQHF. This sequence joins TRBV6-5 and TRBJ1-5, with D tentatively TRBD1 (5 bases). Germline V gene sequence: CDR1 MNHEY, CDR2 SVGAGI. The V and J ends lost 6 bases and 5 bases respectively, with 14 bases between them. The CDR3 has 14 amino acids.

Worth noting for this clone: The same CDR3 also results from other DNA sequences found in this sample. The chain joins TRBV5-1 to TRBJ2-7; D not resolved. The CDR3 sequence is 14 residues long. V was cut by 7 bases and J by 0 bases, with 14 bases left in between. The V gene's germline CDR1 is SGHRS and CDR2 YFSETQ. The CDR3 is CASRPQTGSYEQYF. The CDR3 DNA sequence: TGCGCCAGCCGGCCGCAGACTGGCTCCTACGAGCAGTACTTC.

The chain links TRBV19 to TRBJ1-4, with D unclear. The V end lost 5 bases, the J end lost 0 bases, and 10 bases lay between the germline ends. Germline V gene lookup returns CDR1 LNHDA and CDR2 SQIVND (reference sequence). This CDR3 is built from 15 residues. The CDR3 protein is CASSARQATNEKLFF. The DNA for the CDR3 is TGTGCCAGTAGTGCCCGACAAGCAACTAATGAAAAACTGTTTTTT. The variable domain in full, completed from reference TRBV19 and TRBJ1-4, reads DGGITQSPKYLFRKEGQNVTLSCEQNLNHDAMYWYRQDPGQGLRLIYYSQIVNDFQKGDIAEGYSVSREKKESFPLTVTSAQKNPTAFYLCASSARQATNEKLFFGSGTQLSVL.

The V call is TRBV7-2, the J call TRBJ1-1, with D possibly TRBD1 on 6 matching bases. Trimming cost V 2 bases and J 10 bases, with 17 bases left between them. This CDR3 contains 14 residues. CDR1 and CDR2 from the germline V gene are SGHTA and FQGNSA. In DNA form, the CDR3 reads TGTGCCAGCAGCTTATGGGCTCGGGGGGCAGGAGCTTTCTTT. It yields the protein CASSLWARGAGAFF. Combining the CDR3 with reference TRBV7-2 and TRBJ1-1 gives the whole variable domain GAGVSQSPSNKVTEKGKDVELRCDPISGHTALYWYRQSLGQGLEFLIYFQGNSAPDKSGLPSDRFSAERTGGSVSTLTIQRTQQEDSAVYLCASSLWARGAGAFFGQGTRLTVV.

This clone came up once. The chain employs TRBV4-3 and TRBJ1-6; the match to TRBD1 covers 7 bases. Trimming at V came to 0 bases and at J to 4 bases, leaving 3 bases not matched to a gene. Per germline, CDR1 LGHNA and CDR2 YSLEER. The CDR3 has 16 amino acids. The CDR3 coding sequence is TGCGCCAGCAGCCAAGAATACAGGGGTTATAATTCACCCCTCCACTTT. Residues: CASSQEYRGYNSPLHF.

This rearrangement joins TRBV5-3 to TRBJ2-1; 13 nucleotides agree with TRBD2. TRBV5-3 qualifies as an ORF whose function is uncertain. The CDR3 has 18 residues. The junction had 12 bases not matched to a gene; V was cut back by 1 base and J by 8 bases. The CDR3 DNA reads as TGTGCCAGAAGCTTGATTCCGATTGGGACTAGCGGGGTCTATGAGCAGTTCTTC. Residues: CARSLIPIGTSGVYEQFF.

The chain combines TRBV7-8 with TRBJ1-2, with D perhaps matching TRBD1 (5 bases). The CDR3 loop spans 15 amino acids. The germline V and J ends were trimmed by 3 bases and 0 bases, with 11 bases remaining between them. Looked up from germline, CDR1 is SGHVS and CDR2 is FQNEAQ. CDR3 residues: CASSFGGYTNYGYTF. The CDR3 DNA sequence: TGTGCCAGCAGCTTCGGGGGTTATACTAACTATGGCTACACCTTC.

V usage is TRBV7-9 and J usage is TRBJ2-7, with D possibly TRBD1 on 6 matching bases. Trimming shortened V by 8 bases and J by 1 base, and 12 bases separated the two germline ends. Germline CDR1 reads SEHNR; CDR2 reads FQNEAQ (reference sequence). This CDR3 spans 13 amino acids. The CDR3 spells CASEFGQSYEQYF. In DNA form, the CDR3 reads TGTGCCAGCGAATTCGGACAGTCCTACGAGCAGTACTTC.

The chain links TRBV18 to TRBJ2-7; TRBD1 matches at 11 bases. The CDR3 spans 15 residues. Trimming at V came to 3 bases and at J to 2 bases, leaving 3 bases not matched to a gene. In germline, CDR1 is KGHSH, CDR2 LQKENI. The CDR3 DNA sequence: TGTGCCAGCTCACCGCAGGACAGGGGGCCCTACGAGCAGTACTTC. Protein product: CASSPQDRGPYEQYF. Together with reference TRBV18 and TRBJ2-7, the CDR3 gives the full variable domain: NAGVMQNPRHLVRRRGQEARLRCSPMKGHSHVYWYRQLPEEGLKFMVYLQKENIIDESGMPKERFSAEFPKEGPSILRIQQVVRGDSAAYFCASSPQDRGPYEQYFGPGTRLTVT.